Shown below are 10 T cell receptor beta chains from a single sample sequenced in a study of T cell responses to AZD1222 COVID-19 vaccine. Some clones are missing from TCRdb's copy, which holds only in-frame ones; the method was immunoSEQ multiplex PCR. Among around 88,000 clones, 86% were seen once, and the ten largest hold 6% to 9%. The sequences come from peripheral blood, collected on day 0 of AZD1222 vaccination. The receptors shown here come from an adult in good health.

This clone appeared once. V is TRBV10-3 and J is TRBJ2-1, with 13 bases identical to TRBD2. The ends lost 9 bases at V and 8 bases at J; junction bases unmatched: 7. The V gene's germline CDR1 is ENHRY and CDR2 SYGVKD. The CDR3 has 14 amino acids. Written as DNA, the CDR3 is TGTGCCATAGGACTAGCGGGAGCTCTCGATGAGCAGTTCTTC. It codes for CAIGLAGALDEQFF.

This chain joins TRBV5-1 and TRBJ1-1; D is perhaps TRBD1 (5 bases). Germline V gene data show CDR1 as SGHRS and CDR2 as YFSETQ. V lost 2 bases, J lost 7 bases, and 21 bases lay in between. The CDR3 runs to 16 residues. This CDR3 is CASSLLGTVPGGEAFF. CDR3 DNA: TGCGCCAGCAGCTTACTAGGGACGGTCCCGGGGGGTGAAGCTTTCTTT.

This chain links TRBV28 with TRBJ2-5, with unresolved D. This CDR3 comprises 14 residues. V lost 3 bases to trimming and J lost 2 bases, with 10 bases between them. Per the germline V gene, CDR1 is MDHEN and CDR2 is SYDVKM. CDR3 residues: CASSFLLKQETQYF. For the CDR3, the DNA is TGTGCCAGCAGTTTTCTTTTAAAACAAGAGACCCAGTACTTC.

The J gene is TRBJ1-6, the V gene TRBV14; tentatively, D is TRBD1 (5 bases). CDR1 SGHDN and CDR2 FVKESK come from the germline V gene. The CDR3 contains 14 residues. With 1 base removed from V and 14 bases from J, the gap between germline ends came to 15 bases. This CDR3 reads CASSQGGPYGALHF. Written as DNA, the CDR3 is TGTGCCAGCAGCCAAGGGGGACCGTACGGGGCCCTCCACTTT.

The chain recombines TRBV28 with TRBJ1-2; no clear D. CDR1 and CDR2 from the germline V gene are MDHEN and SYDVKM. CDR3 length: 10 amino acids. V was trimmed by 9 bases and J by 6 bases, leaving 8 bases between them. The CDR3 is CASRGNGYTF. DNA of the CDR3: TGTGCCAGTCGGGGAAATGGCTACACCTTC.

The rearrangement uses TRBV4-3 and TRBJ1-1; TRBD1 is a possible D gene (5 bases). The V gene's germline CDR1 is LGHNA and CDR2 YSLEER. The CDR3 covers 14 residues. The V and J ends lost 0 bases and 4 bases respectively, with 9 bases between them. The CDR3 DNA sequence: TGCGCCAGCAGCCAAGAAGGAGGGACCACTGAAGCTTTCTTT. Protein sequence: CASSQEGGTTEAFF.

The chain is built from TRBV11-3 and TRBJ2-3; 9 nucleotides agree with TRBD2. CDR1 and CDR2 (germline): SGHNT, YENEEA. J was trimmed by 0 bases and V by 0 bases; bases with no gene match: 1. CDR3 length equals 16 residues. DNA for the CDR3: TGTGCCAGCAGCTTAGAAACTAGCGGGAGCACAGATACGCAGTATTTT. It encodes CASSLETSGSTDTQYF.

The V call is TRBV20-1, the J call TRBJ2-7; D is perhaps TRBD2 (5 bases). The ends were cut back, 1 base at V and 4 bases at J, with 5 bases in the middle. Germline V gene lookup returns CDR1 DFQATT and CDR2 SNEGSKA (reference sequence). The CDR3 length is 11 residues. CDR3: CSARGEYEQYF. DNA of the CDR3: TGCAGTGCTAGAGGGGAGTACGAGCAGTACTTC.

V is TRBV10-2 and J is TRBJ2-6; either TRBD1 or TRBD2 may fit D (5 bases each). Per the germline V gene, CDR1 is WSHSY and CDR2 is SAAADI. The CDR3 has 16 amino acids. The ends were cut back, 7 bases at V and 0 bases at J, with 13 bases in the middle. The DNA for the CDR3 is TGCGCCAGCATGAGGGGTTTAGCCTCTGGGGCCAACGTCCTGACTTTC. Its translation: CASMRGLASGANVLTF.

This clone has only a few counts. The chain recombines TRBV6-6 with TRBJ1-5; a possible D gene is TRBD1 (5 bases). Germline V gene lookup returns CDR1 MNHNY and CDR2 SVGAGI (reference sequence). The CDR3 covers 15 residues. V lost 6 bases to trimming and J lost 1 base, with 13 bases between them. The CDR3 coding sequence is TGTGCCAGCAGCACGGGGCAGGAGAGCAATCAGCCCCAGCATTTT. This translates into CASSTGQESNQPQHF.